One and the same sample provided the 26 T cell receptor beta chains below, sequenced in a study of blood T cells in healthy people across ages (dated by TCRdb to between 2014 and 2016). Libraries were built with 5' RACE. Sequenced using an Illumina HiSeq 2500. A second about 6 to 11 cycle PCR used a sample-barcoded 5' primer and a J-beta primer mix. The public reads were reprocessed in TCRdb via fastp at Q25 and MiXCR, keeping in-frame beta chains. Rows merge per CDR3 protein into single entries with the most common DNA and genes. Recorded for this sample are under 2 million distinct CDR3 sequences; about 32% of them occurred a single time. About 11% of the sample is held by the ten biggest clonotypes. The sequenced sample was blood. These receptors all come from a woman in her thirties in good health.

This clonotype was detected a few times. This chain links TRBV9 with TRBJ1-2, with D possibly matching TRBD1 (5 bases). The V and J ends lost 3 bases and 4 bases respectively, with 10 bases between them. CDR1 SGDLS and CDR2 YYNGEE come from the germline V gene. CDR3 length: 13 amino acids. CDR3 amino acids: CASSDGARYGYTF. The CDR3 region has the DNA TGTGCCAGCAGCGACGGGGCCCGCTATGGCTACACCTTC.

This sequence joins TRBV2 and TRBJ1-5, with D possibly being TRBD1 (6 bases). Trimming cost V 6 bases and J 7 bases, with 16 bases left between them. Germline V CDR1 and CDR2: SNHLY, FYNNEI. The CDR3 has 14 residues. The DNA of the CDR3 is TGTGCCAGCAGGGACCGGACAGAGGCCCAGCCCCAGCATTTT. It encodes CASRDRTEAQPQHF.

V is TRBV20-1 and J is TRBJ1-2, with TRBD1 matching over 7 bases. This CDR3 has 16 amino acids. Looked up from germline, CDR1 is DFQATT and CDR2 is SNEGSKA (reference sequence). V was pared by 3 bases and J by 6 bases, with 16 bases of the junction left unmatched. The CDR3 loop is CSARFAGGRGVNGYTF. The DNA for the CDR3 is TGCAGTGCTAGGTTCGCCGGGGGCAGGGGGGTTAATGGCTACACCTTC.

The rearrangement links TRBV3-1 to TRBJ2-7, with TRBD1 matching 9 bases. The CDR3 runs to 16 residues. Germline lookup yields CDR1 LGHDT and CDR2 YNNKEL (reference sequence). The trim removed 3 bases at V and 5 bases at J, leaving 11 bases unmatched. The CDR3 loop reads CASSHVPGQGLHEQYF. The CDR3, as DNA: TGTGCCAGCAGCCATGTGCCGGGACAGGGTCTTCACGAGCAGTACTTC.

The rearrangement links TRBV28 to TRBJ2-7, with 8 bases aligning to TRBD1. From germline, CDR1 is MDHEN and CDR2 SYDVKM. V lost 4 bases to trimming and J lost 3 bases; unmatched junction nucleotides: 8. CDR3 length equals 15 residues. The CDR3 spells CASSSTGAHIYEQYF. CDR3 nucleotide sequence: TGTGCCAGCAGTTCGACAGGGGCCCACATCTACGAGCAGTACTTC.

In regard to this clonotype: At one end the junction does not follow the germline gene, possibly because of a read error. The rearrangement uses TRBV7-2 and TRBJ2-3; the D gene is possibly TRBD1 (6 bases). CDR1 is SGHTA and CDR2 is FQGNSA in the germline V gene. The CDR3 has 15 residues. The CDR3, as DNA: TGTGCCGGCAGCTTAGTTGGCTACAGGGCGGATACGCAGTATTTT. Its protein product is CAGSLVGYRADTQYF.

This sequence joins TRBV6-1 and TRBJ1-2; no definite D call. The CDR3 is 12 amino acids. Trimming left V 5 bases short and J 7 bases short, with 11 bases between. Germline CDR1 and CDR2: MNHNS and SASEGT. In nucleotides, the CDR3 is TGTGCCAGCAGTAGCTCCAAGCCTGGCTACACCTTC. Translation: CASSSSKPGYTF.

The genes are TRBV11-3 and TRBJ2-1, with a tentative D call TRBD1 (6 bases). V lost 5 bases and J 9 bases, leaving 17 bases between the germline ends. Germline V gives CDR1 SGHNT, CDR2 YENEEA. This CDR3 region has 14 residues. CDR3 in amino acids: CASSGGIEGGEQFF. The CDR3 nucleotides are TGTGCCAGCAGCGGGGGCATAGAGGGTGGTGAGCAGTTCTTC.

CDR3 DNA sequence: TGTGCCAGCAGTTACTCAGTGGGGGAAACGGGCGCTGAAGCTTTCTTT. This translates into CASSYSVGETGAEAFF. The V gene is TRBV6-5, the J gene TRBJ1-1; tentative D call: TRBD1 (5 bases). Germline V gives CDR1 MNHEY, CDR2 SVGAGI. Between the trimmed V and J ends, which lost 0 bases and 6 bases, there was a span of 17 bases. The CDR3 runs to 16 residues.

This clonotype has more than one count but fewer than ten. CDR3 in DNA: TGTGCCAGCAGTCCGACGGCAGGGGATAGCAATCAGCCCCAGCATTTT. Protein product: CASSPTAGDSNQPQHF. V usage is TRBV12-3 or TRBV12-4 and J usage is TRBJ1-5, with D possibly matching TRBD1 (6 bases). With 5 bases removed from V and 0 bases from J, the gap between germline ends came to 14 bases. The CDR3 is made up of 16 amino acids.

The chain couples TRBV9 to TRBJ2-5; 9 nucleotides match TRBD2. The V gene end was trimmed by 2 bases and the J gene end by 2 bases; junction bases not matched to a gene: 4. This CDR3 has 15 residues. CDR1 and CDR2 from the germline V gene are SGDLS and YYNGEE. The DNA of the CDR3 is TGTGCCAGCAGCGTTAAGCGGGGGGAACAAGAGACCCAGTACTTC. Protein sequence: CASSVKRGEQETQYF.

This chain connects TRBV20-1 to TRBJ2-1; no firm D call. The germline V gene has CDR1 DFQATT and CDR2 SNEGSKA (reference sequence). The CDR3 loop spans 15 amino acids. Trimming took 0 bases from V and 1 from J, leaving 10 bases between them. The CDR3 nucleotides are TGCAGTGCTAGAGACCTTATAATATCCTACAATGAGCAGTTCTTC. Its translation: CSARDLIISYNEQFF.

CDR3 DNA sequence: TGCAGTGCCTTGGGACAGGGGATTACAGATACGCAGTATTTT. Translation: CSALGQGITDTQYF. This chain connects TRBV20-1 to TRBJ2-3; the match to TRBD1 covers 10 bases. Per germline, CDR1 DFQATT and CDR2 SNEGSKA (reference sequence). V dropped 6 bases and J dropped 3; count of bases not matched to a gene: 6. The CDR3 is 14 amino acids.

This chain connects TRBV12-3 or TRBV12-4 to TRBJ2-3; D is possibly TRBD2 (6 bases). This CDR3 is built from 16 residues. V lost 11 bases and J lost 2, with 23 bases in between. As DNA, the CDR3 is TGTGCCTCAGCTGGGACTCCGATAACCTACACAGATACGCAGTATTTT. Amino acids: CASAGTPITYTDTQYF.

The rearrangement uses TRBV7-2 and TRBJ2-5; perhaps TRBD1 as D (5 bases). The CDR3 is 17 amino acids. V lost 1 base, J lost 2 bases, and 17 bases lay in between. Germline values: CDR1 SGHTA, CDR2 FQGNSA. CDR3 in DNA: TGTGCCAGCAGCTTAGAAGCCCAGGGCTGGGGACAAGAGACCCAGTACTTC. It specifies CASSLEAQGWGQETQYF.

The V call is TRBV29-1, the J call TRBJ1-1; tentative D call: TRBD1 (6 bases). The CDR3 loop spans 14 amino acids. Trimming took 3 bases from V and 1 from J, leaving 12 bases between them. Germline V gene lookup returns CDR1 SQVTM and CDR2 ANQGSEA. CDR3 sequence: CSVEEGHPNTEAFF. The CDR3 nucleotides read TGCAGCGTTGAGGAGGGACATCCGAACACTGAAGCTTTCTTT. The full variable domain, with the rest looked up from reference TRBV29-1 and TRBJ1-1, is SAVISQKPSRDICQRGTSLTIQCQVDSQVTMMFWYRQQPGQSLTLIATANQGSEATYESGFVIDKFPISRPNLTFSTLTVSNMSPEDSSIYLCSVEEGHPNTEAFFGQGTRLTVV.

This sequence joins TRBV28 and TRBJ2-2; D may be TRBD2 (6 bases). The CDR3 length is 15 residues. V shed 6 bases and J shed 1 base, with 12 bases lying between them. Germline V lookup: CDR1 MDHEN, CDR2 SYDVKM. The CDR3 loop reads CASSLRAGNTGELFF. In DNA, the CDR3 is TGTGCCAGCAGCTTACGAGCGGGGAACACCGGGGAGCTGTTTTTT.

Concerning this clonotype: Its ends do not fully match the called genes, so a read error is possible. The chain has TRBV5-1 and TRBJ1-4, with D maybe TRBD1 (5 bases). The CDR3 has 17 residues. Germline CDR1 reads SGHRS; CDR2 reads YFSETQ. The CDR3 loop is CASSFGAYENPNEKLFF. CDR3 sequence (DNA): TGCGCCAGCAGCTTCGGGGCCTACGAGAATCCTAACGAAAAACTGTTTTTT.

The rearrangement joins TRBV6-1 to TRBJ1-5; TRBD1 is a possible D gene (5 bases). Germline V gene lookup returns CDR1 MNHNS and CDR2 SASEGT. The CDR3 length is 16 residues. V dropped 4 bases and J dropped 0 bases, with 13 bases sitting between them. The CDR3 region has the DNA TGTGCCAGCAGTGGCCGGGGCAACCATAGCAATCAGCCCCAGCATTTT. This translates into CASSGRGNHSNQPQHF.

The J gene is TRBJ2-3, the V gene TRBV7-8; the match to TRBD2 covers 10 bases. CDR1 and CDR2 from the germline V gene are SGHVS and FQNEAQ. Unmatched junction bases numbered 4, after V lost 5 bases and J lost 2 bases. This CDR3 has 15 amino acids. The CDR3 nucleotides are TGTGCCAGCAGCACCCTAGCGGGAGCCACAGATACGCAGTATTTT. Translating it yields CASSTLAGATDTQYF.

The chain employs TRBV5-1 and TRBJ2-1, with D possibly TRBD1 on 5 matching bases. The CDR3 is made up of 13 amino acids. Germline V gene lookup returns CDR1 SGHRS and CDR2 YFSETQ. V dropped 4 bases and J dropped 6 bases, with 11 bases sitting between them. Here the CDR3 DNA reads TGCGCCAGCAGCCGTGAGACAGTCAATGAGCAGTTCTTC. Amino acids: CASSRETVNEQFF.

Ten or more counts support this clonotype. The rearrangement links TRBV20-1 to TRBJ2-4; possibly TRBD2 for D (5 bases). V shed 3 bases and J shed 10 bases, with 13 bases lying between them. The CDR3 sequence is 12 residues long. The germline V gene has CDR1 DFQATT and CDR2 SNEGSKA (reference sequence). CDR3 bases: TGCAGTGCTAGTGGAAGGACTGAAATTCAGTACTTC. Residues: CSASGRTEIQYF.

The genes are TRBV7-9 and TRBJ1-1; tentative D call: TRBD1 (5 bases). Trimming shortened V by 0 bases and J by 6 bases, and 11 bases separated the two germline ends. The germline gives CDR1 SEHNR, CDR2 FQNEAQ (reference sequence). The CDR3 sequence is 14 residues long. The CDR3, as DNA: TGTGCCAGCAGCTTAGCGGCAGGGACGGCTGAAGCTTTCTTT. This translates into CASSLAAGTAEAFF.

This sequence joins TRBV7-9 and TRBJ1-3; D gene ambiguous. The CDR3 totals 11 residues. The germline gives CDR1 SEHNR, CDR2 FQNEAQ (reference sequence). V dropped 3 bases and J dropped 10 bases, with 7 bases sitting between them. The CDR3 reads CASSFTGTIYF. CDR3 DNA sequence: TGTGCCAGCAGCTTCACCGGTACCATATATTTT.

The rearrangement joins TRBV6-5 to TRBJ2-7, with a weak D call TRBD1 (6 bases). The CDR3 is 15 amino acids. The V gene's germline CDR1 is MNHEY and CDR2 SVGAGI. Trimming pared 0 bases from V and 4 bases from J, leaving 13 bases between. The CDR3 loop is CASSYSIRGGYEQYF. For the CDR3, the DNA is TGTGCCAGCAGTTACTCAATCAGGGGCGGTTACGAGCAGTACTTC.

This clonotype was detected a few times. Here the CDR3 DNA reads TGCAGTGCTCGCGGGACAGGGCGGGGTTACGAGCAGTACTTC. Its protein is CSARGTGRGYEQYF. V is TRBV20-1 and J is TRBJ2-7; 9 bases match TRBD1. V was clipped by 5 bases and J by 4 bases; unmatched bases: 9. CDR1 DFQATT and CDR2 SNEGSKA come from the germline V gene (reference sequence). This CDR3 is 14 amino acids long.